Here is one TCR beta chain with its context. Its antigen is unknown. One end of the junction is discordant with germline, which a read error may explain. With 60 Vbeta and 13 Jbeta primers, the PCR was carried out. This table comes from immunoSEQ multiplex PCR, and its TCRdb copy is limited to in-frame clones, with some not included. Among 110,000 to 150,000 clones listed, 65% to 80% were seen once. This record comes from a study of cytomegalovirus exposure and HLA in healthy donors. The CDR3 spans 18 residues. Germline V gene lookup returns CDR1 LNHNV and CDR2 YYDKDF (reference sequence). Study-wide results and caveats: Among immune exposure information, only CMV serostatus was available. Within a later analysis, the majority of CMV-associated TCR beta chains appeared HLA-restricted. For TCR beta chains, V- and J-gene trimming was later linked to a missense DCLRE1C variant.

The chain joins TRBV15 to TRBJ2-6, with 11 positions matching TRBD2. This receptor was obtained from a male donor in good health and CMV-seronegative. Sequenced input: PBMCs. The CDR3 region has the DNA TGTGCCACCAGCACGGAGAGACTAGCGGGATCTGGGGCCAACGGCCTGACTTTC. Amino acid sequence: CATSTERLAGSGANGLTF.